This TCR beta chain comes out of a study of T cells in women clearing cervical HPV infection. Overall study context: Women with histologically confirmed HPV16-related CIN3 or worse, 2 with invasive cancer, served as cases. Blood came at first lesion visit for cases, post-clearance for controls. Broader study findings: Richness differences could reflect unmeasured T-cell content per sample.

About this clone itself: Its antigen is unidentified. The DNA ends 3 residues before the CDR3 does, and the rest of the CDR3 is filled in from the germline J gene.

The germline V gene encodes CDR1 DFQATT and CDR2 SNEGSKA (reference sequence). This CDR3 comprises 13 residues. The germline V and J ends were trimmed by 1 base and 7 bases, with 11 bases remaining between them. Clones were sequenced by immunoSEQ multiplex PCR, and TCRdb holds only the in-frame ones, with some missing. The repertoire shows about 48,000 clones; the top ten hold around 1.5%. This sequence joins TRBV20-1 and TRBJ1-5; tentative D call: TRBD1 (5 bases). Sequenced: blood buffy coat. This TCR was recovered from a woman between 18 and 69 years old with a cervical HPV16 infection that either progressed to CIN3+ or cleared (not recorded which). Incomplete CDR3 DNA: TGCAGTGCTAGAGGAGGGGTATGGCAGCCC. It is translated as CSARGGVWQP. Given in full, the CDR3 is CSARGGVWQPQHF.